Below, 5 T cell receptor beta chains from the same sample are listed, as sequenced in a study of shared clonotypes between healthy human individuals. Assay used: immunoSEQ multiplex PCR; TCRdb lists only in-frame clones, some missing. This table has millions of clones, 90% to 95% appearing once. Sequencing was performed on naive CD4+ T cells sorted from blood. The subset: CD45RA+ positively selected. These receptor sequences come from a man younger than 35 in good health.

The CDR3 sequence: CASSLANVQETQYF. Written as DNA, the CDR3 is TGCGCCAGCAGCTTGGCCAACGTTCAAGAGACCCAGTACTTC. The rearrangement links TRBV5-1 to TRBJ2-5; D is undetermined. This CDR3 comprises 14 residues. The germline V gene encodes CDR1 SGHRS and CDR2 YFSETQ. Trimming removed 0 bases from V and 2 bases from J, with 8 bases in between.

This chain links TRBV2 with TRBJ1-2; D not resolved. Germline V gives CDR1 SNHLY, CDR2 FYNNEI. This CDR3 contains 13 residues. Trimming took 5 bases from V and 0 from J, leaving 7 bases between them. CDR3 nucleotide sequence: TGTGCCAGCAGTCGCAGAGCTAACTATGGCTACACCTTC. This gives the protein CASSRRANYGYTF.

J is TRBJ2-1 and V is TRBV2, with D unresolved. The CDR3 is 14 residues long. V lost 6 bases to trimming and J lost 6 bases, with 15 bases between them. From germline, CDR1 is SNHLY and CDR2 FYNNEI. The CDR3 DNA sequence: TGTGCCAGCAGCCCTTTAGCAGCGAGCAATGAGCAGTTCTTC. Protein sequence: CASSPLAASNEQFF.

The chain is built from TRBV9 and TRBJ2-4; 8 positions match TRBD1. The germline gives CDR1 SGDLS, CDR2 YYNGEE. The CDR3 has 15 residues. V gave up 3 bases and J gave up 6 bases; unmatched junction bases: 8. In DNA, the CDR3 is TGTGCCAGCAGCGCGACAGGGGTAAGGGGAAACATTCAGTACTTC. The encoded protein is CASSATGVRGNIQYF.

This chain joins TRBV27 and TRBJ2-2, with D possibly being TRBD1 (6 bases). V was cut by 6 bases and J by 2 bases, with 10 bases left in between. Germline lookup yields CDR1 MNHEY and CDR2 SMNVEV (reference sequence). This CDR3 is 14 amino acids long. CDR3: CASRKGGNTGELFF. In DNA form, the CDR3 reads TGTGCCAGCAGGAAAGGGGGAAACACCGGGGAGCTGTTTTTT.